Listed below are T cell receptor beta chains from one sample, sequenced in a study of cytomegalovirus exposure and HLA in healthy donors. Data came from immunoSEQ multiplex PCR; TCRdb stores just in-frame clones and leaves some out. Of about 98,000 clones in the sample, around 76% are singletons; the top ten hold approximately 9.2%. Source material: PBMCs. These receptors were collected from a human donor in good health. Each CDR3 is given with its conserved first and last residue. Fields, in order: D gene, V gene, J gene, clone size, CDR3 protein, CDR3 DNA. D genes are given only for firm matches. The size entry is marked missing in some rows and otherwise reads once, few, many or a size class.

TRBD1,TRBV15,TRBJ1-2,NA,CATSRKRQGDGYTF,TGTGCCACCAGCAGAAAAAGACAGGGCGATGGCTACACCTTC
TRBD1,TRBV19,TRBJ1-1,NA,CASNNRGGTEAFF,TGTGCCAGTAATAACAGGGGTGGCACTGAAGCTTTCTTT
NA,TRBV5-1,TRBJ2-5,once,CASSLGLAGQETQYF,TGCGCCAGCAGCTTGGGGCTAGCAGGCCAAGAGACCCAGTACTTC
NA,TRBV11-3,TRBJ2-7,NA,CASSRGTRYEQYF,TGTGCCAGCAGCCGGGGGACGAGGTACGAGCAGTACTTC
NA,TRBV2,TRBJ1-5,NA,CASEVQGTSNQPQHF,TGTGCCTCCGAGGTCCAGGGGACTAGCAATCAGCCCCAGCATTTT
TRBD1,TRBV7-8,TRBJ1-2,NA,CASSLVGQGANYGYTF,TGTGCCAGCAGCTTAGTCGGGCAGGGGGCTAACTATGGCTACACCTTC
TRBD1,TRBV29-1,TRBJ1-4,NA,CSVDGGQANEKLFF,TGCAGCGTTGACGGTGGACAGGCTAATGAAAAACTGTTTTTT
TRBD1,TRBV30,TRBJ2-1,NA,CAWSARSWDSRSYNEQFF,TGTGCCTGGAGTGCCCGTTCTTGGGACAGCCGCTCCTACAATGAGCAGTTCTTC
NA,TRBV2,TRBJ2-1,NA,CASAGTTNSYNEQFF,TGTGCCAGCGCCGGAACAACTAACTCCTACAATGAGCAGTTCTTC
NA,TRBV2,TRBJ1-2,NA,CASSSRRGGYGYTF,TGTGCCAGCAGTAGTAGACGGGGGGGATATGGCTACACCTTC
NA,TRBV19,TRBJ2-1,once,CASRAGATNEQFF,TGTGCCAGTAGGGCTGGGGCAACCAATGAGCAGTTCTTC
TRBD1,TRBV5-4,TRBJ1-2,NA,CASSPLTGMGGYTF,TGTGCCAGCAGCCCCCTGACAGGGATGGGGGGCTACACCTTC
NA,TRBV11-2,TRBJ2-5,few,CASSEGRETQYF,TGTGCCAGCTCGGAGGGGAGGGAGACCCAGTACTTC
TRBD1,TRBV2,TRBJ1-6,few,CASSPGQGSFGAYNSPLHF,TGTGCCAGCAGCCCCGGACAGGGAAGTTTCGGCGCTTATAATTCACCCCTCCACTTT
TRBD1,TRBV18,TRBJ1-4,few,CASSPVGQGFEKLFF,TGTGCCAGCTCCCCTGTGGGACAGGGATTTGAAAAACTGTTTTTT
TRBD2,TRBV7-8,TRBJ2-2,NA,CASSLVPSGRGAGELFF,TGTGCCAGCAGCTTAGTGCCTAGCGGGAGAGGTGCCGGGGAGCTGTTTTTT
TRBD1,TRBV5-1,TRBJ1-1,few,CASSLVQGARGTEAFF,TGCGCCAGCAGCTTGGTACAGGGGGCTAGGGGAACTGAAGCTTTCTTT
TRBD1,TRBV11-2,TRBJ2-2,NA,CASSPTVGTGRLNTGELFF,TGTGCCAGCAGCCCCACCGTAGGGACAGGGAGATTGAACACCGGGGAGCTGTTTTTT
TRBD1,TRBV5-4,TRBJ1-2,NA,CASIDPGQLNYGYTF,TGTGCCAGCATCGATCCGGGACAGCTTAACTATGGCTACACCTTC
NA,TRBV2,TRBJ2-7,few,CASSEGAPVYEQYF,TGTGCCAGCAGTGAAGGGGCCCCTGTCTACGAGCAGTACTTC
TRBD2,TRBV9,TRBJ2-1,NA,CASSVSAGGMDNEQFF,TGTGCCAGCAGCGTCTCTGCGGGGGGCATGGACAATGAGCAGTTCTTC
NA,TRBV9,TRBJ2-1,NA,CASSRDMVGEQFF,TGTGCCAGCAGCAGGGACATGGTAGGTGAGCAGTTCTTC
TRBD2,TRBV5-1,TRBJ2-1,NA,CASSWSGAPSNEQFF,TGCGCCAGCAGCTGGAGCGGGGCACCGAGCAATGAGCAGTTCTTC
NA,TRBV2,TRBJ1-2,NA,CASGDSLYGYTF,TGTGCCAGCGGCGACAGCCTCTATGGCTACACCTTC
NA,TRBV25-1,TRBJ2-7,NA,CASSVPGAYEQYF,TGTGCCAGCAGTGTGCCAGGGGCCTACGAGCAGTACTTC
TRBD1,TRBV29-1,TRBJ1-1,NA,CSVNRGGTEAFF,TGCAGCGTGAACAGGGGAGGCACTGAAGCTTTCTTT
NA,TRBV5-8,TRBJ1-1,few,CASSFWPGDTEAFF,TGTGCCAGCAGCTTTTGGCCGGGTGACACTGAAGCTTTCTTT
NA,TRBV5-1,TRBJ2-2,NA,CASSSQGNTGELFF,TGCGCCAGCAGCTCCCAGGGTAACACCGGGGAGCTGTTTTTT
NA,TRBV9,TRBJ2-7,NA,CASSKTGGEQYF,TGTGCCAGCAGTAAGACAGGTGGGGAGCAGTACTTC
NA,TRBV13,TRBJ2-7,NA,CASSPRLGAPYEQYF,TGTGCCAGCAGCCCGCGGTTGGGGGCACCCTACGAGCAGTACTTC
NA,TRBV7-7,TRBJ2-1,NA,CASSHRSGEQFF,TGTGCCAGCAGCCACCGCTCCGGTGAGCAGTTCTTC
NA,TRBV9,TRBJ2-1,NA,CASSVVGPSALNEQFF,TGTGCCAGCAGCGTAGTTGGGCCTAGCGCACTCAATGAGCAGTTCTTC
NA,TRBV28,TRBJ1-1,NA,CASSTRQGMAFF,TGTGCCAGCAGCACCCGCCAGGGAATGGCTTTCTTT
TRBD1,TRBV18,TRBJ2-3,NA,CASSPPVAGGITDTQYF,TGTGCCAGCTCACCACCGGTGGCAGGGGGCATTACAGATACGCAGTATTTT
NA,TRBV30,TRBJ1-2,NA,CAWRKDWDGYTF,TGTGCCTGGAGAAAGGACTGGGATGGCTACACCTTC
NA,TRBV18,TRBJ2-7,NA,CASSPGLGSYEQYF,TGTGCCAGCTCACCGGGACTGGGGTCCTACGAGCAGTACTTC
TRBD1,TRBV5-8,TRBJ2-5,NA,CASSTRDRGFRETQYF,TGTGCCAGCAGCACAAGGGACAGGGGTTTCCGAGAGACCCAGTACTTC
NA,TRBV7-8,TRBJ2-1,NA,CASSLPGRGIRGNEQFF,TGTGCCAGCAGCTTACCGGGCCGCGGGATTCGTGGCAATGAGCAGTTCTTC
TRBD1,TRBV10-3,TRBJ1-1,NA,CAISEGTGTNTEAFF,TGTGCCATCAGTGAAGGGACAGGCACGAACACTGAAGCTTTCTTT
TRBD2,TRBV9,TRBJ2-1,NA,CASSPRLAGGSYNEQFF,TGTGCCAGCAGCCCCCGACTAGCGGGGGGCTCCTACAATGAGCAGTTCTTC
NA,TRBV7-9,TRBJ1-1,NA,CASSLTGGGSNTEAFF,TGTGCCAGCAGCTTAACGGGGGGAGGATCGAACACTGAAGCTTTCTTT
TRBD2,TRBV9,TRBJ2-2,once,CASSVLAGVKGGELFF,TGTGCCAGCAGCGTACTAGCGGGAGTTAAGGGCGGGGAGCTGTTTTTT
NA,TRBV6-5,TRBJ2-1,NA,CATSTAGGRNEQFF,TGTGCCACCTCAACCGCTGGGGGCCGAAATGAGCAGTTCTTC
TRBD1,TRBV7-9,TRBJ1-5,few,CASSLQGGSNQPQHF,TGTGCCAGCAGCTTACAGGGGGGCAGCAATCAGCCCCAGCATTTT
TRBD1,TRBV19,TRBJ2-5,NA,CASSLGTGYQETQYF,TGTGCCAGTAGCCTCGGGACAGGGTACCAAGAGACCCAGTACTTC
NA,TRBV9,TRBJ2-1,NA,CASNLGGGRVEQFF,TGTGCCAGCAACCTAGGGGGTGGGAGGGTTGAGCAGTTCTTC
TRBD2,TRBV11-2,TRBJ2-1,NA,CASSSQVGRGGLPFF,TGTGCCAGCAGCTCCCAGGTGGGGCGGGGGGGACTACCGTTCTTC
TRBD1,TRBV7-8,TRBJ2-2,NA,CASSPRTGNTGELFF,TGTGCCAGCAGCCCCCGGACAGGGAACACCGGGGAGCTGTTTTTT
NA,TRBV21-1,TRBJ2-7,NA,CASSKARASYEQYF,TGTGCCAGCAGCAAAGCGAGAGCCTCCTACGAGCAGTACTTC
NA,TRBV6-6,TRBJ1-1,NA,CASSYSIAQGSEAFF,TGTGCCAGCAGTTACTCGATTGCCCAGGGCTCTGAAGCTTTCTTT
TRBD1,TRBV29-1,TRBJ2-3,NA,CSATGTDLTDTQYF,TGCAGCGCTACCGGGACAGACCTCACAGATACGCAGTATTTT
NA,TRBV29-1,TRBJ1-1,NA,CSGTTGKNTEAFF,TGCAGCGGCACGACAGGCAAGAACACTGAAGCTTTCTTT
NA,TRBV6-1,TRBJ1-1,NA,CASTVQVNTEAFF,TGTGCCAGCACGGTGCAGGTGAACACTGAAGCTTTCTTT